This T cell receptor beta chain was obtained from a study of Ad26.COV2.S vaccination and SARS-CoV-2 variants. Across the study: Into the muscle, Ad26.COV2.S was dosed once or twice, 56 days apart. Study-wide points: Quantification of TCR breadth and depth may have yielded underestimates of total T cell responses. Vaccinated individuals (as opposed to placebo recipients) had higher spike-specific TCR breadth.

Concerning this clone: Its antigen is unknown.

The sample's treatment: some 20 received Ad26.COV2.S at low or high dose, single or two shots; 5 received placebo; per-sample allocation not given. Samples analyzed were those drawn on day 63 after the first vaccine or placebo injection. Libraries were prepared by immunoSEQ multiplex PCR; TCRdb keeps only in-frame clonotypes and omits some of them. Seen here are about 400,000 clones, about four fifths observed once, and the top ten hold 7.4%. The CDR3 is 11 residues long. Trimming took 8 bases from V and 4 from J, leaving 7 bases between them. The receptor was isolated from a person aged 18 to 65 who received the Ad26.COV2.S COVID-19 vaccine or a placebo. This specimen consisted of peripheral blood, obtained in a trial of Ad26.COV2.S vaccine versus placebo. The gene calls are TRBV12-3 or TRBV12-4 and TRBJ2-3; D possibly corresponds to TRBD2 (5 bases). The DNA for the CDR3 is TGTGCCAGCGGGAGAGCAGATACGCAGTATTTT. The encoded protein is CASGRADTQYF.